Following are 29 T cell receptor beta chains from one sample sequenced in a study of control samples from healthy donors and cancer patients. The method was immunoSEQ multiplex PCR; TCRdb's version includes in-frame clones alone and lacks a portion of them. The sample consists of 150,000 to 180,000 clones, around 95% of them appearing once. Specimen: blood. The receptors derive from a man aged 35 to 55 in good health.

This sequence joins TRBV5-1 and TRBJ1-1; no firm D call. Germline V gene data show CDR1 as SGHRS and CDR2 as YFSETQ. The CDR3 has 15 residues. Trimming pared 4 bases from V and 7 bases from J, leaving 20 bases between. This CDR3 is CASSAGDLPLGEAFF. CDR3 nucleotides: TGCGCCAGCAGCGCCGGGGATCTTCCCCTCGGTGAAGCTTTCTTT.

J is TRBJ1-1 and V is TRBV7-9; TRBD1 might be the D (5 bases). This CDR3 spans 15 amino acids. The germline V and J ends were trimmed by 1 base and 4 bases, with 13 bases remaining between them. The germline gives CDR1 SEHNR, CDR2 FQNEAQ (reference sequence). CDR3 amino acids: CASSLGEGGATEAFF. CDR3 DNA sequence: TGTGCCAGCAGCTTAGGGGAGGGAGGGGCCACTGAAGCTTTCTTT.

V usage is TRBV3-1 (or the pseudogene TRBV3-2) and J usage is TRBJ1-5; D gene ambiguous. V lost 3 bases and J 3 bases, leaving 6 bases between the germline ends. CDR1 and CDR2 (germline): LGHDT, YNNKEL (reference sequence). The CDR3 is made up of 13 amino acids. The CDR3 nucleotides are TGTGCCAGCAGCCATGGTCTCAATCAGCCCCAGCATTTT. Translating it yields CASSHGLNQPQHF.

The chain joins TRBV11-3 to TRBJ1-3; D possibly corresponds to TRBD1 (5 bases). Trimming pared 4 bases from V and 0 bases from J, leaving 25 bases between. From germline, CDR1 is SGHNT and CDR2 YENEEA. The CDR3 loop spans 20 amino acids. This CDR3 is CASSSPTRQWMGLSGNTIYF. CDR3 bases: TGTGCCAGCAGCTCCCCCACCCGACAGTGGATGGGCCTCTCTGGAAACACCATATATTTT.

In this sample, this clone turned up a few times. In nucleotides, the CDR3 is TGTGCCAGCAGTTACTCGCGGGGCGGTGGCTACACCTTC. Its translation: CASSYSRGGGYTF. This chain connects TRBV6-5 to TRBJ1-2; weak D call: TRBD1 (5 bases). V shed 0 bases and J shed 7 bases, with 9 bases lying between them. The CDR3 spans 13 residues. Looked up from germline, CDR1 is MNHEY and CDR2 is SVGAGI.

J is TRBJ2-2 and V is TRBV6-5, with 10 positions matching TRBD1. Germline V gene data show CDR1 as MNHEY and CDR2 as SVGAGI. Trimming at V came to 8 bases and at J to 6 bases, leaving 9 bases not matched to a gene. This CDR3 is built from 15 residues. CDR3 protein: CASRRQGASPGELFF. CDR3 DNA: TGTGCCAGCCGGAGACAGGGGGCGTCACCCGGGGAGCTGTTTTTT.

CDR3 region: CATSGRGGNTEAFF. The CDR3 nucleotides are TGTGCCACCAGTGGCCGAGGAGGGAACACTGAAGCTTTCTTT. This sequence joins TRBV24-1 and TRBJ1-1; no firm D call. This CDR3 is 14 amino acids long. Per the germline V gene, CDR1 is KGHDR and CDR2 is SFDVKD. Trimming cost V 5 bases and J 1 base, with 10 bases left between them.

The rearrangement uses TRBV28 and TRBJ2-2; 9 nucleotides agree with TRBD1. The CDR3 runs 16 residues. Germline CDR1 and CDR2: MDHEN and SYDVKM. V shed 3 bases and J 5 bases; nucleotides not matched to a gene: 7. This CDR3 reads CASSLHEQGATGELFF. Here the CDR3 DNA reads TGTGCCAGCAGTTTGCATGAACAGGGGGCGACCGGGGAGCTGTTTTTT.

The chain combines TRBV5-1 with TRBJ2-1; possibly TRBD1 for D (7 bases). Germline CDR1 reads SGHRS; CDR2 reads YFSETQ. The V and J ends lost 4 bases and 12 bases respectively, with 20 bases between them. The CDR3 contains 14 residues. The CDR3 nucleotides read TGCGCCAGCAGCACAGAGGACAGGCGGCGGGGGCAGTTCTTC. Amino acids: CASSTEDRRRGQFF.

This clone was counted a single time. CDR3 in amino acids: CSVRMNTEAFF. CDR3 bases: TGCAGCGTGCGAATGAACACTGAAGCTTTCTTT. The V gene is TRBV29-1, the J gene TRBJ1-1; D call uncertain. CDR3 length: 11 amino acids. V dropped 6 bases and J dropped 0 bases, with 5 bases sitting between them. CDR1 and CDR2 from the germline V gene are SQVTM and ANQGSEA.

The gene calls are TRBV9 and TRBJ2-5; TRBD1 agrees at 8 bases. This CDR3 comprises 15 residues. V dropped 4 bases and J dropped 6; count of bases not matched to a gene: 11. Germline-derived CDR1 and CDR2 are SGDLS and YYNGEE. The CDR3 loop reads CASSPLDRVFKTQYF. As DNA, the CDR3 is TGTGCCAGCAGCCCACTGGACAGGGTCTTCAAGACCCAGTACTTC.

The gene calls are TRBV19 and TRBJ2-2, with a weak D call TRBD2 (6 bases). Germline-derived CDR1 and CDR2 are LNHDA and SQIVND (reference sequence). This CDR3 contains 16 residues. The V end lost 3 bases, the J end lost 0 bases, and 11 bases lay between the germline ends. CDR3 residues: CASSMYGGANTGELFF. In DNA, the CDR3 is TGTGCCAGTAGTATGTACGGGGGAGCGAACACCGGGGAGCTGTTTTTT.

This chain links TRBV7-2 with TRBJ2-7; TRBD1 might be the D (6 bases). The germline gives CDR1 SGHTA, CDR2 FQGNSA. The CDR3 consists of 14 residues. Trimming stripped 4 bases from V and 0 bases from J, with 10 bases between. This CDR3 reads CASSWTVGSYEQYF. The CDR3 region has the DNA TGTGCCAGCAGCTGGACAGTGGGCTCCTACGAGCAGTACTTC.

In DNA, the CDR3 is TGCGCCAGCAGCCAAGATCCCGGCCAGGGGGCGAGAGGCTACACCTTC. Its protein product is CASSQDPGQGARGYTF. This rearrangement joins TRBV4-3 to TRBJ1-2; 8 nucleotides line up with TRBD1. This CDR3 has 16 residues. CDR1 and CDR2 from the germline V gene are LGHNA and YSLEER. The V segment lost 0 bases and the J segment 8 bases; nucleotides outside the gene matches: 11.

CDR3 sequence (DNA): TGTGCCAGCAGTCCCGGGACCGTGAACACTGAAGCTTTCTTT. Translating it yields CASSPGTVNTEAFF. The V call is TRBV2, the J call TRBJ1-1; a possible D gene is TRBD1 (5 bases). This CDR3 contains 14 residues. V lost 5 bases to trimming and J lost 0 bases, with 10 bases between them. CDR1 and CDR2 from the germline V gene are SNHLY and FYNNEI.

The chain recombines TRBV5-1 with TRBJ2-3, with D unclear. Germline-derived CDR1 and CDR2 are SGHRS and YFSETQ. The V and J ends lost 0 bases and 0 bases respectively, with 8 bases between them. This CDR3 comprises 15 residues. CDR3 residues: CASSLAYPSTDTQYF. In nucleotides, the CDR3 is TGCGCCAGCAGCTTGGCGTATCCTAGCACAGATACGCAGTATTTT. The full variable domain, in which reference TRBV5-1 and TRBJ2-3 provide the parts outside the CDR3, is KAGVTQTPRYLIKTRGQQVTLSCSPISGHRSVSWYQQTPGQGLQFLFEYFSETQRNKGNFPGRFSGRQFSNSRSEMNVSTLELGDSALYLCASSLAYPSTDTQYFGPGTRLTVL.

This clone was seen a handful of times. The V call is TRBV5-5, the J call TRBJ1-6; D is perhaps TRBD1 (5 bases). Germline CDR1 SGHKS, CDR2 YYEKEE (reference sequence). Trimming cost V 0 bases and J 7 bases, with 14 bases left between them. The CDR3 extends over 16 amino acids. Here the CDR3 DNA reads TGTGCCAGCAGCTTGGGCACCGGGACGGGGAATTCACCCCTCCACTTT. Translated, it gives CASSLGTGTGNSPLHF.

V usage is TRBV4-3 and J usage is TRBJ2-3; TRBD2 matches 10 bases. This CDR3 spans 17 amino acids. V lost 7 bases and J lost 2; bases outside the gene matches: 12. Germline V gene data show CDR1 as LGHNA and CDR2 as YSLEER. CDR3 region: CASTSSSGGPNTDTQYF. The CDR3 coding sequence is TGCGCCAGCACGTCGTCTAGCGGGGGCCCCAACACAGATACGCAGTATTTT.

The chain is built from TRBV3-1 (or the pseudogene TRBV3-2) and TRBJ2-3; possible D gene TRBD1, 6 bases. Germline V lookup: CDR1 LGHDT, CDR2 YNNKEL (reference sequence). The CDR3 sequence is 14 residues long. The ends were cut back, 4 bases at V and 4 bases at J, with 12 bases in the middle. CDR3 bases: TGTGCCAGCAGCCGTTACAGGGAGCCAGATACGCAGTATTTT. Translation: CASSRYREPDTQYF.

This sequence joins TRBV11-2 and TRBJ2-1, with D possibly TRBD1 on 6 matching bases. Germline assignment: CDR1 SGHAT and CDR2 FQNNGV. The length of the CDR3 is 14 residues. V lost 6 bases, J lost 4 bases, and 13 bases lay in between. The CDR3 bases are TGTGCCAGCAGGAGGGACATGGGGTACAATGAGCAGTTCTTC. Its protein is CASRRDMGYNEQFF.

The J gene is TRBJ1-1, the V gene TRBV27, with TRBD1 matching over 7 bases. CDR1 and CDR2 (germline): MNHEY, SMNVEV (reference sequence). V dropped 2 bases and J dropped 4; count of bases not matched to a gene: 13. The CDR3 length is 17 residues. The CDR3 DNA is TGTGCCAGCAGTTTAAAAAGGGGGCGCGTCGGGACCACTGAAGCTTTCTTT. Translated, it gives CASSLKRGRVGTTEAFF.

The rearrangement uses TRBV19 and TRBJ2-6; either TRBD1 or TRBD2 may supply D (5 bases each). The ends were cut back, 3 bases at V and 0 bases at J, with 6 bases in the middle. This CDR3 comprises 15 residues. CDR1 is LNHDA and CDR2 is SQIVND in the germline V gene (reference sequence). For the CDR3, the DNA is TGTGCCAGTAGTATGAGGGGCTCTGGGGCCAACGTCCTGACTTTC. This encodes CASSMRGSGANVLTF.

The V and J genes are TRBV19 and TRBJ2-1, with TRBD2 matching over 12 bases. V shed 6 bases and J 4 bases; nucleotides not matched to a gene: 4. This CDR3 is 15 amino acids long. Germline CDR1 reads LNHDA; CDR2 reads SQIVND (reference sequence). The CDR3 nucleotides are TGTGCCAGTAGCTGGACTAGCGGGGAATACAATGAGCAGTTCTTC. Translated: CASSWTSGEYNEQFF.

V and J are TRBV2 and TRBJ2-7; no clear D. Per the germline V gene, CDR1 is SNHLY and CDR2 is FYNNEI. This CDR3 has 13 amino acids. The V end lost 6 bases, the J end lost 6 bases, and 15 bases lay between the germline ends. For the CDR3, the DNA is TGTGCCAGCAGAGGGAACGTGTATGGCGAGCAGTACTTC. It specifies CASRGNVYGEQYF.

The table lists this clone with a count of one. CDR3 nucleotide sequence: TGTGCCAGCAGCTTAGTCGGGTCTGGGGCCAACGTCCTGACTTTC. Protein: CASSLVGSGANVLTF. The chain recombines TRBV7-8 with TRBJ2-6; D ambiguous. V shed 1 base and J shed 1 base, with 5 bases lying between them. CDR1 and CDR2 (germline): SGHVS, FQNEAQ. This CDR3 is 15 amino acids long.

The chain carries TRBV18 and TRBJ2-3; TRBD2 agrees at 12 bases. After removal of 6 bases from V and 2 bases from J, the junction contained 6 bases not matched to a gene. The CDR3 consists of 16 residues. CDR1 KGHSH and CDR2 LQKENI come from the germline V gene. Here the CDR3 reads CASSPTSGGHTDTQYF. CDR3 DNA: TGTGCCAGCTCGCCGACTAGCGGGGGACACACAGATACGCAGTATTTT.

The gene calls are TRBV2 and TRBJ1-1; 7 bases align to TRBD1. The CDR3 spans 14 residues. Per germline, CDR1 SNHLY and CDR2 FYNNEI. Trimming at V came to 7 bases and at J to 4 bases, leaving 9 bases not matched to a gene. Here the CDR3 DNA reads TGTGCCAGCACCCAGGGGGGACTGGGCACTGAAGCTTTCTTT. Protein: CASTQGGLGTEAFF.

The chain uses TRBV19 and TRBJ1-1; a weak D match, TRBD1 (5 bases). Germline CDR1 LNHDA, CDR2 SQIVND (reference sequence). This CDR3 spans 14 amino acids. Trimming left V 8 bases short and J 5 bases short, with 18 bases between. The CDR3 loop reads CASGQQLPVTEAFF. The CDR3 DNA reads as TGTGCCAGTGGACAACAGTTACCGGTTACTGAAGCTTTCTTT.

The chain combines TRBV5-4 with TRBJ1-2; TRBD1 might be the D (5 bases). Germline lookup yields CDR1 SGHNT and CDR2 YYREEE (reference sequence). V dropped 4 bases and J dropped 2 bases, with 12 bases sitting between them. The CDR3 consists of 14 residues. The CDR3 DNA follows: TGTGCCAGCAGCCAAGACAGATTCAACTATGGCTACACCTTC. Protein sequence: CASSQDRFNYGYTF.